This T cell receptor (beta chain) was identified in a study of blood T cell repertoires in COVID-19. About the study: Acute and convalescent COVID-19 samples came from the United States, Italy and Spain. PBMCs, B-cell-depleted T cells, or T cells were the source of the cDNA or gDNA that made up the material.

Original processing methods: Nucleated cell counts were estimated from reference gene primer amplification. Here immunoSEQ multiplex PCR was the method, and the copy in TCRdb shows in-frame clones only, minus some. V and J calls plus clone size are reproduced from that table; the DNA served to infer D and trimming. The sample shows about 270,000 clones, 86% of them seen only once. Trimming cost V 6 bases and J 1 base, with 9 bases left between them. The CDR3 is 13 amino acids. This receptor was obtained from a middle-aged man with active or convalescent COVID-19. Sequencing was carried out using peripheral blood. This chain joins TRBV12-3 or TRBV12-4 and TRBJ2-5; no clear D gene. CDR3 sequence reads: CASRPDSQETQYF. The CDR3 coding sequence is TGTGCCAGCAGACCAGACTCCCAAGAGACCCAGTACTTC.